What follows are 26 T cell receptor beta chains derived from one specimen sequenced in a study of blood T cell repertoires in COVID-19. Sequenced by immunoSEQ multiplex PCR; TCRdb stores in-frame clones only, minus some. The sample yields roughly 55,000 clones, around 85% seen once. Sequencing was done on a sample of peripheral blood. Receptors were obtained from a human donor in a cohort sampled during active COVID-19.

The V gene is TRBV7-2, the J gene TRBJ1-5; D perhaps matches TRBD1 (5 bases). The CDR3 has 15 residues. Germline V lookup: CDR1 SGHTA, CDR2 FQGNSA. Trimming pared 4 bases from V and 7 bases from J, leaving 17 bases between. CDR3 protein: CASSSEAGGVQPQHF. The CDR3 DNA reads as TGTGCCAGCAGCTCGGAGGCGGGGGGTGTACAGCCCCAGCATTTT.

The CDR3 DNA reads as TGCAGCGTTGAAGGGGGGACAGGGGCCAATGAGCAGTTCTTC. Protein sequence: CSVEGGTGANEQFF. This chain links TRBV29-1 with TRBJ2-1; 10 bases agree with TRBD1. The CDR3 consists of 14 residues. Germline assignment: CDR1 SQVTM and CDR2 ANQGSEA. V lost 1 base, J lost 6 bases, and 3 bases stayed unmatched.

The chain combines TRBV14 with TRBJ1-3, with D possibly matching TRBD1 (6 bases). With 6 bases removed from V and 5 bases from J, the gap between germline ends came to 14 bases. The CDR3 totals 14 residues. Germline V gene sequence: CDR1 SGHDN, CDR2 FVKESK. The CDR3 here is CASRRAGQRNTIYF. The CDR3 DNA reads TGTGCCAGCAGGCGTGCCGGACAGCGAAACACCATATATTTT.

The genes are TRBV2 and TRBJ2-3; no firm D call. Germline V lookup: CDR1 SNHLY, CDR2 FYNNEI. This CDR3 is built from 13 residues. The V end lost 5 bases, the J end lost 4 bases, and 10 bases lay between the germline ends. In nucleotides, the CDR3 is TGTGCCAGCAGTTCCCCGGTCTCAGATACGCAGTATTTT. It yields the protein CASSSPVSDTQYF. Full variable domain (outside the CDR3, taken from reference TRBV2 and TRBJ2-3): EPEVTQTPSHQVTQMGQEVILRCVPISNHLYFYWYRQILGQKVEFLVSFYNNEISEKSEIFDDQFSVERPDGSNFTLKIRSTKLEDSAMYFCASSSPVSDTQYFGPGTRLTVL.

This chain joins TRBV20-1 and TRBJ2-2; D is ambiguous. The CDR3 runs 13 residues. Between the trimmed V and J ends, which lost 3 bases and 5 bases, there was a span of 10 bases. The germline gives CDR1 DFQATT, CDR2 SNEGSKA (reference sequence). The CDR3 protein is CSASNTQTGELFF. The DNA for the CDR3 is TGCAGTGCTAGTAACACCCAGACCGGGGAGCTGTTTTTT.

The chain is built from TRBV7-2 and TRBJ2-7, with a tentative D call TRBD2 (6 bases). The CDR3 is 15 residues long. Trimming pared 7 bases from V and 3 bases from J, leaving 19 bases between. In germline, CDR1 is SGHTA, CDR2 FQGNSA. DNA for the CDR3: TGTGCCAGCATCAAAGTCGGGGGACTCTACTACGAGCAGTACTTC. Residues: CASIKVGGLYYEQYF.

The V and J genes are TRBV30 and TRBJ1-5; 9 bases are shared with TRBD1. The CDR3 sequence is 17 residues long. CDR1 and CDR2 from the germline V gene are GTSNPN and SVGIG (reference sequence). J was trimmed by 3 bases and V by 1 base; bases with no gene match: 10. In DNA form, the CDR3 reads TGTGCCTGGAGTGCTCAGGGACAGGGTTGGAACAATCAGCCCCAGCATTTT. It yields the protein CAWSAQGQGWNNQPQHF.

V is TRBV9 and J is TRBJ2-3; TRBD2 matches 8 bases. Trimming took 4 bases from V and 2 from J; bases not matched to a gene: 6. The length of the CDR3 is 15 residues. Germline lookup yields CDR1 SGDLS and CDR2 YYNGEE. CDR3 bases: TGTGCCAGCAGCTCCTCAGCGGGAGTCACAGATACGCAGTATTTT. Translation: CASSSSAGVTDTQYF. The full variable domain, rest sourced from reference TRBV9 and TRBJ2-3, is DSGVTQTPKHLITATGQRVTLRCSPRSGDLSVYWYQQSLDQGLQFLIQYYNGEERAKGNILERFSAQQFPDLHSELNLSSLELGDSALYFCASSSSAGVTDTQYFGPGTRLTVL.

This chain uses TRBV18 with TRBJ2-7, with D perhaps matching TRBD2 (5 bases). This CDR3 has 13 residues. The V end lost 3 bases, the J end lost 3 bases, and 9 bases lay between the germline ends. Germline V gene data show CDR1 as KGHSH and CDR2 as LQKENI. CDR3 loop: CASSPSRDYEQYF. The CDR3 DNA is TGTGCCAGCTCACCCAGCCGGGACTACGAGCAGTACTTC. The variable domain in full, with the rest retrieved from reference TRBV18 and TRBJ2-7, is NAGVMQNPRHLVRRRGQEARLRCSPMKGHSHVYWYRQLPEEGLKFMVYLQKENIIDESGMPKERFSAEFPKEGPSILRIQQVVRGDSAAYFCASSPSRDYEQYFGPGTRLTVT.

CDR3 amino acids: CASSYGASGSRETQYF. The CDR3 DNA is TGTGCCAGCAGTTATGGGGCTAGCGGGAGTAGAGAGACCCAGTACTTC. J is TRBJ2-5 and V is TRBV6-2 or TRBV6-3; TRBD2 matches 10 bases. J lost 4 bases, V lost 3 bases, and 8 bases had no gene match. The germline CDR1 and CDR2 sequences are MNHEY and SVGEGT. This CDR3 has 16 residues.

This chain uses TRBV5-4 with TRBJ2-1, with 7 bases identical to TRBD2. CDR1 is SGHNT, CDR2 YYREEE, per germline (reference sequence). V lost 0 bases, J lost 0 bases, and 6 bases stayed unmatched. The CDR3 runs 17 residues. Here the CDR3 DNA reads TGTGCCAGCAGCTTGGCTAGCGGAGACGGCTCCTACAATGAGCAGTTCTTC. Protein: CASSLASGDGSYNEQFF.

The chain employs TRBV10-3 and TRBJ1-1; TRBD1 agrees at 7 bases. Germline V gives CDR1 ENHRY, CDR2 SYGVKD. The CDR3 runs to 13 residues. J gave up 7 bases and V 2 bases, and 4 bases lay outside the gene matches. CDR3 sequence: CAISETGANEAFF. For the CDR3, the DNA is TGTGCCATCAGTGAGACAGGGGCAAATGAAGCTTTCTTT.

This clone was detected only once. The chain carries TRBV10-3 and TRBJ2-3; TRBD1 agrees at 7 bases. Trimming removed 4 bases from V and 0 bases from J; junction bases left unmatched: 7. This CDR3 has 16 residues. Germline V gives CDR1 ENHRY, CDR2 SYGVKD. The CDR3 DNA reads TGTGCCATCAGTGCAGGACAGGCGACTAGCACAGATACGCAGTATTTT. Encoded protein: CAISAGQATSTDTQYF.

V gene TRBV2 combines with J gene TRBJ2-7, with a tentative D call TRBD1 (6 bases). The CDR3 covers 13 residues. Germline CDR1 reads SNHLY; CDR2 reads FYNNEI. V lost 6 bases and J 5 bases, leaving 14 bases between the germline ends. The CDR3 coding sequence is TGTGCCAGCAGCAGGACAGCCGGAAACGAGCAGTACTTC. As protein: CASSRTAGNEQYF.

This clone was recorded only once. The chain joins TRBV7-8 to TRBJ2-7; TRBD2 matches at 8 bases. J lost 7 bases, V lost 1 base, and 9 bases had no gene match. There are 15 residues in the CDR3. Germline V gene lookup returns CDR1 SGHVS and CDR2 FQNEAQ. In DNA, the CDR3 is TGTGCCAGCAGCTTAGGTTTGGGGACTAGGGGGGAGCAGTACTTC. Amino acids: CASSLGLGTRGEQYF.

V usage is TRBV27 and J usage is TRBJ2-7, with D maybe TRBD2 (6 bases). The CDR3 is made up of 15 amino acids. Germline V CDR1 and CDR2: MNHEY, SMNVEV (reference sequence). The V and J ends lost 0 bases and 2 bases respectively, with 11 bases between them. CDR3 DNA: TGTGCCAGCAGTTTATCAGCGGGTGGTGCCTACGAGCAGTACTTC. It yields the protein CASSLSAGGAYEQYF.

This sequence joins TRBV28 and TRBJ2-2; TRBD2 matches 7 bases. CDR1 is MDHEN, CDR2 SYDVKM, per germline. CDR3 length: 16 residues. Trimming took 3 bases from V and 4 from J; bases not matched to a gene: 8. The DNA for the CDR3 is TGTGCCAGCAGTTTTTGGGCGGGAGTTGGCACCGGGGAGCTGTTTTTT. Encoded protein: CASSFWAGVGTGELFF. The complete variable domain, with remaining parts taken from reference TRBV28 and TRBJ2-2, reads DVKVTQSSRYLVKRTGEKVFLECVQDMDHENMFWYRQDPGLGLRLIYFSYDVKMKEKGDIPEGYSVSREKKERFSLILESASTNQTSMYLCASSFWAGVGTGELFFGEGSRLTVL.

This clone was counted at least ten times. The chain is built from TRBV7-9 and TRBJ2-1; 11 bases are shared with TRBD2. After removal of 7 bases from V and 1 base from J, the junction contained 9 bases not matched to a gene. Germline CDR1 SEHNR, CDR2 FQNEAQ (reference sequence). The CDR3 extends over 17 amino acids. Here the CDR3 reads CASTSGLAGRSYNEQFF. CDR3 coding DNA: TGTGCCAGCACCTCCGGACTAGCGGGTCGATCCTACAATGAGCAGTTCTTC. Based on the CDR3 plus reference TRBV7-9 and TRBJ2-1, the full variable domain is DTGVSQNPRHKITKRGQNVTFRCDPISEHNRLYWYRQTLGQGPEFLTYFQNEAQLEKSRLLSDRFSAERPKGSFSTLEIQRTEQGDSAMYLCASTSGLAGRSYNEQFFGPGTRLTVL.

V is TRBV5-1 and J is TRBJ1-3; TRBD1 might be the D (5 bases). Germline V gene lookup returns CDR1 SGHRS and CDR2 YFSETQ. V was trimmed by 1 base and J by 0 bases, leaving 14 bases between them. This CDR3 spans 17 amino acids. The CDR3 bases are TGCGCCAGCAGCTTGAATAGGGGACTGAGCTCTGGAAACACCATATATTTT. It specifies CASSLNRGLSSGNTIYF.

The chain is built from TRBV13 and TRBJ2-7, with TRBD2 identical over 16 bases. Germline V gives CDR1 PRHDT, CDR2 FYEKMQ (reference sequence). The junction had 1 base not matched to a gene; V was cut back by 3 bases and J by 2 bases. This CDR3 is built from 16 residues. The CDR3 reads CASSFGTSGRAYEQYF. CDR3 sequence (DNA): TGTGCCAGCAGCTTTGGGACTAGCGGGAGGGCCTACGAGCAGTACTTC.

The CDR3 DNA follows: TGTGCCAGAAGCTTGGTGTCCCGCGGAAGGAGGAATGAGCAGTTCTTC. It translates to CARSLVSRGRRNEQFF. J is TRBJ2-1 and V is TRBV5-3, with a weak D call TRBD2 (5 bases). TRBV5-3 is marked as an open reading frame, function uncertain. The CDR3 has 16 amino acids. V dropped 0 bases and J dropped 7 bases, with 17 bases sitting between them.

The chain has TRBV15 and TRBJ1-6, with 9 bases identical to TRBD1. V lost 0 bases and J lost 8; bases outside the gene matches: 8. This CDR3 has 17 amino acids. Germline CDR1 is LNHNV and CDR2 is YYDKDF (reference sequence). In DNA form, the CDR3 reads TGTGCCACCAGCAGAGACGCGAGACAGGGGGGAGATTCACCCCTCCACTTT. The encoded protein is CATSRDARQGGDSPLHF.

The rearrangement uses TRBV10-3 and TRBJ1-2; 8 nucleotides match TRBD1. The CDR3 consists of 13 residues. The trim removed 10 bases at V and 4 bases at J, leaving 8 bases unmatched. Germline V gene data show CDR1 as ENHRY and CDR2 as SYGVKD. For the CDR3, the DNA is TGTGCCACCACGGACAGGGAAGGCTATGGCTACACCTTC. Translated, it gives CATTDREGYGYTF.

The chain has TRBV28 and TRBJ1-1; TRBD1 might be the D (5 bases). The CDR3 is 12 residues long. Germline CDR1 MDHEN, CDR2 SYDVKM. V was trimmed by 8 bases and J by 2 bases, leaving 9 bases between them. The CDR3 nucleotides are TGTGCCAGCCGGGGGGGAAACACTGAAGCTTTCTTT. Its translation: CASRGGNTEAFF.

This clone was seen more than once but under ten times. J is TRBJ2-1 and V is TRBV7-2; TRBD2 matches at 7 bases. Germline loops: CDR1 SGHTA, CDR2 FQGNSA. J lost 5 bases, V lost 1 base, and 8 bases had no gene match. This CDR3 is 16 amino acids long. The CDR3 DNA sequence: TGTGCCAGCAGCTTAGATGTACGGCTAGCGGACAATGAGCAGTTCTTC. Translating it yields CASSLDVRLADNEQFF.

This clone has a single count. This chain uses TRBV9 with TRBJ2-1; tentatively, D is TRBD1 (7 bases). Trimming took off 0 bases at V and 10 bases at J, with 17 bases between the two ends. The germline V gene has CDR1 SGDLS and CDR2 YYNGEE. This CDR3 comprises 15 residues. In DNA form, the CDR3 reads TGTGCCAGCAGCGTAGGGGGCAGGGGGGCAGAAGAGCAGTTCTTC. This sequence encodes CASSVGGRGAEEQFF.